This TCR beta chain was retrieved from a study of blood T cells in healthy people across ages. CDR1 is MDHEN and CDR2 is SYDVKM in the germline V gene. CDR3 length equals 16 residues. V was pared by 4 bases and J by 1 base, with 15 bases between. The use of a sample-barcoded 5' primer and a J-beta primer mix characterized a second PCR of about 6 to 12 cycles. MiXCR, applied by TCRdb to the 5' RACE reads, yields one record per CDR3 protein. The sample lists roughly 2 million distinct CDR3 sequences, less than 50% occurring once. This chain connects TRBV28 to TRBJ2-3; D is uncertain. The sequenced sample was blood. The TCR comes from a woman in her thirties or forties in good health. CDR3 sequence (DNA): TGTGCCAGCAGTTCTATTCGGTTCGAGGGCACAGATACGCAGTATTTT. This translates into CASSSIRFEGTDTQYF.